The 15 T cell receptor beta chains reported below all come from one sample, sequenced in a study of shared clonotypes between healthy human individuals. Sequencing was performed with immunoSEQ multiplex PCR; in TCRdb, only in-frame clones are kept and a portion is missing. The sample lists approximately 500,000 clones, around 85% occurring once. The specimen was PBMCs. These TCRs come from a woman in her 40s in good health. Some clones in this sample may be carry-over from other donors' samples.

The genes are TRBV14 and TRBJ1-5; D is unresolved. The CDR3 spans 13 residues. CDR1 SGHDN and CDR2 FVKESK come from the germline V gene. The germline V and J ends were trimmed by 0 bases and 6 bases, with 6 bases remaining between them. CDR3 sequence reads: CASSQDGSQPQHF. The CDR3 nucleotides read TGTGCCAGCAGCCAAGACGGGAGTCAGCCCCAGCATTTT.

The chain recombines TRBV6-4 with TRBJ2-1; 7 bases line up with TRBD1. The CDR3 is 17 residues long. From germline, CDR1 is MRHNA and CDR2 SNTAGT. The J segment lost 4 bases and the V segment lost 1 base, leaving 10 bases of the junction unmatched. CDR3 residues: CASSDCLRGRPYNEQFF. CDR3 coding DNA: TGTGCCAGCAGTGACTGCCTAAGGGGGCGTCCGTACAATGAGCAGTTCTTC.

V usage is TRBV4-1 and J usage is TRBJ1-3; D remains ambiguous. The germline V gene has CDR1 MGHRA and CDR2 YSYEKL. The length of the CDR3 is 13 residues. V was trimmed by 1 base and J by 8 bases, leaving 9 bases between them. CDR3 nucleotides: TGCGCCAGCAGCCAAGGTTATGGGGACACCATATATTTT. Translating gives CASSQGYGDTIYF.

This clone was counted once. The chain is built from TRBV19 and TRBJ2-7, with 8 bases identical to TRBD2. The CDR3 contains 14 residues. V lost 3 bases, J lost 0 bases, and 1 base stayed unmatched. Germline CDR1 is LNHDA and CDR2 is SQIVND (reference sequence). CDR3 DNA: TGTGCCAGTAGTATCCGGGAGGGCTCCTACGAGCAGTACTTC. Translating gives CASSIREGSYEQYF.

The chain has TRBV6-6 and TRBJ1-3, with TRBD1 as a possible D gene (5 bases). CDR1 is MNHNY and CDR2 is SVGAGI in the germline V gene (reference sequence). This CDR3 has 12 residues. The V and J ends lost 6 bases and 4 bases respectively, with 7 bases between them. CDR3 in amino acids: CASRQEGNTIYF. The CDR3 coding sequence is TGTGCCAGCAGACAGGAAGGAAACACCATATATTTT.

This clone was picked up a small number of times. This chain connects TRBV6-1 to TRBJ2-5, with 8 bases lining up with TRBD1. The J call could be wrong; TRBJ2-7 is a better fit for the DNA end. The CDR3 length is 15 residues. Germline V CDR1 and CDR2: MNHNS, SASEGT. The CDR3: CASSELRDRYAEQYF. As DNA, the CDR3 is TGTGCCAGCAGTGAATTAAGGGACAGGTATGCCGAGCAGTACTTC.

Points on this clone: This likely stems from a read error, as it lies one base from a far larger clone. The same CDR3 can be traced to other DNA sequences in this sample. V is TRBV6-5 and J is TRBJ2-2, with 10 bases identical to TRBD2. This CDR3 spans 14 amino acids. Germline CDR1 reads MNHEY; CDR2 reads SVGAGI. The CDR3 DNA reads as TGCGCCAGCAGTGATCTAGCGGGGGCGAGGGAGCTGTTTTTT. Translated: CASSDLAGARELFF.

To note about this clone: At one end the junction does not follow the germline gene, possibly because of a read error. CDR3: CATRRADYKQYF. The CDR3 nucleotides are TGTGCCACTCGAAGGGCTGACTACAAGCAGTACTTC. The rearrangement uses TRBV28 and TRBJ2-7, with D perhaps TRBD2 (5 bases). CDR3 length: 12 amino acids. Germline V lookup: CDR1 MDHEN, CDR2 SYDVKM.

The V and J genes are TRBV11-3 and TRBJ2-1; TRBD2 matches 9 bases. The germline gives CDR1 SGHNT, CDR2 YENEEA. V gave up 8 bases and J gave up 4 bases; unmatched junction bases: 9. The length of the CDR3 is 15 residues. The CDR3 DNA reads as TGTGCCAGCGGGATTAGCGGGAGTAGGTACAATGAGCAGTTCTTC. Its translation: CASGISGSRYNEQFF.

The V call is TRBV7-9, the J call TRBJ2-5; no firm D call. Germline V gene lookup returns CDR1 SEHNR and CDR2 FQNEAQ (reference sequence). Deletions cut 5 bases from V and 0 bases from J, with 16 bases between. The CDR3 length is 16 residues. CDR3 sequence: CASSPPLSPDQETQYF. Written as DNA, the CDR3 is TGTGCCAGCAGCCCCCCTCTTTCGCCAGACCAAGAGACCCAGTACTTC.

V gene TRBV4-3 combines with J gene TRBJ2-7, with D maybe TRBD1 (6 bases). This CDR3 has 14 amino acids. Looked up from germline, CDR1 is LGHNA and CDR2 is YSLEER. Trimming pared 1 base from V and 5 bases from J, leaving 12 bases between. CDR3 nucleotide sequence: TGCGCCAGCAGCCAAGCAGGGGCCCCCAACGAGCAGTACTTC. Translated, it gives CASSQAGAPNEQYF.

V and J are TRBV10-3 and TRBJ2-1, with 15 positions matching TRBD2. The CDR3 length is 18 residues. Germline V CDR1 and CDR2: ENHRY, SYGVKD. V trimming: 6 bases; J trimming: 0 bases; junction bases outside the gene matches: 6. This CDR3 reads CAIRGLAGGPASYNEQFF. DNA of the CDR3: TGTGCCATCAGAGGACTAGCGGGAGGGCCCGCCTCCTACAATGAGCAGTTCTTC.

CDR3: CASSLATSGSSGANVLTF. CDR3 DNA sequence: TGTGCCAGCAGCTTAGCGACTAGCGGGAGTTCTGGGGCCAACGTCCTGACTTTC. The J gene is TRBJ2-6, the V gene TRBV7-6, with 12 bases identical to TRBD2. Germline V gene lookup returns CDR1 SGHVS and CDR2 FNYEAQ. CDR3 length: 18 amino acids. Trimming cost V 0 bases and J 1 base; bases outside gene matches: 1. The whole variable domain, remainder taken from reference TRBV7-6 and TRBJ2-6, is GAGVSQSPRYKVTKRGQDVALRCDPISGHVSLYWYRQALGQGPEFLTYFNYEAQQDKSGLPNDRFSAERPEGSISTLTIQRTEQRDSAMYRCASSLATSGSSGANVLTFGAGSRLTVL.

The J gene is TRBJ2-7, the V gene TRBV5-1, with D tentatively TRBD1 (7 bases). The CDR3 is 16 amino acids. V was pared by 0 bases and J by 4 bases, with 17 bases between. Germline V gene sequence: CDR1 SGHRS, CDR2 YFSETQ. The DNA for the CDR3 is TGCGCCAGCAGCTTGGTTGGTTCAGGGGGGTTTTACGAGCAGTACTTC. This translates into CASSLVGSGGFYEQYF.

The V call is TRBV18, the J call TRBJ2-7; TRBD2 aligns across 8 bases. This CDR3 spans 16 amino acids. With 0 bases clipped from V and 2 bases from J, the junction kept 6 bases outside the gene matches. Germline V lookup: CDR1 KGHSH, CDR2 LQKENI. This CDR3 reads CASSPPVSGTPYEQYF. In nucleotides, the CDR3 is TGTGCCAGCTCACCACCTGTTAGCGGGACGCCCTACGAGCAGTACTTC.